This T cell receptor beta chain was found in a study of T cell changes during pregnancy in multiple sclerosis. This CDR3 is built from 15 residues. The ends were cut back, 5 bases at V and 2 bases at J, with 14 bases in the middle. CDR1 is LNHDA, CDR2 SQIVND, per germline (reference sequence). Measured with immunoSEQ multiplex PCR; TCRdb has only the in-frame clones, and not every one. This table has about 69,000 clones, around 85% appearing once. The receptor was derived from a female donor with multiple sclerosis, enrolled in a pregnancy study. The source was peripheral blood, collected before pregnancy. The chain carries TRBV19 and TRBJ2-3, with a weak D call TRBD1 (5 bases). This CDR3 reads CASSSIRAPTDTQYF. The CDR3 nucleotides are TGTGCCAGTAGTTCGATCAGGGCGCCCACAGATACGCAGTATTTT.